This TCR beta chain was retrieved from a study of T cells after yellow fever vaccination. 5'RACE template switching added a universal primer site and UMIs to TCR cDNA. TCRdb redid the calling of the 5' RACE reads with MiXCR, one entry per CDR3 protein. Of some 160,000 distinct CDR3 sequences in the sample, approximately 10% were seen once. Regarding this clonotype: Its antigen is unidentified.

Notes on the study in general: Post-booster samples contained most primary-vaccination clones (approximately 96% CD4, about 85% CD8).

CDR1 is SQVTM, CDR2 ANQGSEA, per germline. The CDR3 runs to 15 residues. Trimming cost V 7 bases and J 1 base, with 17 bases left between them. The sample was CD8+ T cells sorted from PBMCs, taken 45 days after the yellow fever booster vaccination. The sequence was collected from a man between 18 and 29 years old who received the YFV17D yellow fever vaccine. The J gene is TRBJ2-1, the V gene TRBV29-1, with D possibly matching TRBD2 (6 bases). CDR3 region: CSARGGADSYNEQFF. The CDR3 nucleotides read TGCAGCGCTCGAGGAGGGGCCGATTCCTACAATGAGCAGTTCTTC.